Listed here is a single T cell receptor (beta chain). Its antigen remains unidentified. Base qualities are not at hand, and no much larger clone is one base apart. Whole blood was collected in K2EDTA tubes by collaborating institutions according to the institutions' own protocols. Collaborator samples were shipped for TCRbeta analysis as frozen whole blood, isolated PBMCs, or DNA extracted from either sample type. The sample comes from a study of blood T cell repertoires in COVID-19 (dated by TCRdb to 2019 to 2021). Study-level background: Samples from collaborators originated in the United States, Italy and Spain and spanned both the acute and convalescent phases of COVID-19. The prospective study material was composed of cDNA or gDNA derived from T cells, B-cell-depleted T cells, or PBMCs. Subjects who had been exposed to COVID-19, were actively infected with it, or had recovered from it provided the deeply sampled blood TCRbeta repertoires that made up the dataset. The repertoires were released in a freely available public database intended as a resource for research on the immune response to SARS-CoV-2. The samples were drawn from the first 160 participants of the ongoing ImmuneRACE study and from 950 to 1,500 subjects provided by 6 global collaborators. Nearly every sample came with metadata listing a de-identified subject ID, COVID-19 status, age in years and sex. Where available, HLA class I and class II types were taken from metadata supplied by the sample provider and were not determined by assay-based typing. Overall study outcomes, separate from this receptor: Clinical and demographic metadata were provided uncurated, with the amount varying by source and participant.

The immunoSEQ Assay, a bias-controlled multiplex PCR, was used to amplify TCRbeta CDR3 regions from genomic DNA. For the original study's pipeline: Within the assay, amplification of reference gene primers was used to estimate how many nucleated cells each sample contained. Sequence reads were collapsed and filtered to measure the absolute abundance of every unique TCRbeta CDR3 rearrangement. Productive Simpson clonality was computed per sample as the square root of Simpson's diversity index over productive rearrangements. TCRdb obtained this table from immuneACCESS and retained in-frame rearrangements with V and J assigned. These tables miss some clones; where compared with another copy, unresolved V genes account for less than half of the shortfall, and the remainder is unexplained. From that table come the V and J calls and clone size; the DNA was used to work out D and trimming. The sample table lists around 100,000 clones, roughly nine tenths of them with a count of one. Roughly 6% of the sample is in the top ten clones.

The germline V gene yields SGHRS for CDR1 and YFSETQ for CDR2. V is clipped by 4 bases and J by 8 bases, and the sequence between their germline boundaries is 16 bases long. The CDR3 covers 14 residues, taking in both the cysteine and the phenylalanine. Only the CDR3 DNA stays, 42 bases, in frame from base 1. The sample was peripheral blood. The rearrangement combines TRBV5-1 with TRBJ1-3; the D gene is perhaps TRBD1, from 6 matching bases. This sequence was found in a human donor in a cohort sampled during active COVID-19. The CDR3 reads CASSLGGRDHTIYF. The DNA reads as follows: TGCGCCAGCAGCCTGGGGGGCAGGGATCACACCATATATTTT.